This T cell receptor beta chain was captured in a study of radiotherapy plus CTLA-4 blockade in lung cancer. For this clone: Its antigen is not known.

Trimming at V came to 3 bases and at J to 4 bases, leaving 2 bases not matched to a gene. The germline gives CDR1 SEHNR, CDR2 FQNEAQ (reference sequence). The CDR3 sequence is 14 residues long. Whole-study results and caveats: Tumor-derived TCR clones expanded in blood after radiotherapy plus ipilimumab.

Data came from immunoSEQ multiplex PCR; TCRdb stores just in-frame clones and leaves some out. The table records 35,000 to 45,000 clones, around 83% of them present only once. This TCR came from a human donor with non-small cell lung cancer who had stable disease on radiotherapy plus ipilimumab. Sample: peripheral blood, taken from a patient treated with radiotherapy plus ipilimumab. J is TRBJ1-4 and V is TRBV7-9, with TRBD1 identical over 7 bases. The DNA of the CDR3 is TGTGCCAGCAGCTTCGGACAGGATAATGAAAAACTGTTTTTT. Protein sequence: CASSFGQDNEKLFF.